The rows below give T cell receptor beta chains drawn from one sample of a study of blood T cells in healthy people across ages. MiXCR, applied by TCRdb to the 5' RACE reads, yields one record per CDR3 protein. The repertoire holds some 1.4 million distinct CDR3 sequences, with 42% as singletons. Sequencing input: blood. The source of these receptors is a young woman in good health. Each CDR3 is given without its conserved first and last residue. The order of the fields is D gene, J gene, V gene, CDR3 protein. A D gene is named only where the DNA matches it firmly.

>-|TRBJ1-2|TRBV4-1
ASSQEGRNYGYT
>-|TRBJ2-5|TRBV4-1
ASSQGSRSAETQY
>-|TRBJ2-1|TRBV9
ASTKKAANEQF
>-|TRBJ1-1|TRBV6-1
ASSETVGNTEAF
>TRBD1|TRBJ2-7|TRBV5-1
ASSLNAGTGAYEQY
>TRBD1|TRBJ1-2|TRBV28
ASSYKQGAVYGYT
>-|TRBJ2-3|TRBV3-1
ASSQGSSTDTQY
>TRBD1|TRBJ1-2|TRBV10-3
AISERQGVKGYT
>-|TRBJ1-4|TRBV4-1
ASSPPPGWRNVKLF
>TRBD2|TRBJ2-1|TRBV14
ASREAGGGYNEQF